The entry below describes one TCR beta chain. The assay was immunoSEQ multiplex PCR, and TCRdb's table has in-frame clones only and misses some. The sample gives a few hundred thousand clones, 65% to 85% of which show up once; 3.5% to 4.5% is in the top ten. The sample comes from a study of blood T cell repertoires in COVID-19. The V end lost 6 bases, the J end lost 1 base, and 13 bases lay between the germline ends. The CDR3 runs 15 residues. The V gene's germline CDR1 is KGHDR and CDR2 SFDVKD. The receptor comes from a man under 40 with acute COVID-19. Sequencing was done on a sample of PBMCs or T cells enriched from blood (not recorded which). The chain carries TRBV24-1 and TRBJ2-3, with D possibly matching TRBD2 (5 bases). The CDR3 sequence is CATSNHLAGTDTQYF. CDR3 sequence (DNA): TGTGCCACCAGTAATCATCTAGCTGGCACAGATACGCAGTATTTT.